Shown below are 24 T cell receptor beta chains from a single sample sequenced in a study of blood T cell repertoires in COVID-19. Clones were sequenced by immunoSEQ multiplex PCR, and TCRdb holds only the in-frame ones, with some missing. The sample shows some 240,000 clones, about four fifths of them seen only once. The sequenced sample was peripheral blood. Receptors originate from a woman older than 75 with acute or convalescent COVID-19.

The table lists this clone with a few counts. The chain carries TRBV6-6 and TRBJ1-3; TRBD1 aligns across 10 bases. The CDR3 covers 16 residues. CDR1 is MNHNY, CDR2 SVGAGI, per germline (reference sequence). The V segment lost 5 bases and the J segment 3 bases; nucleotides outside the gene matches: 7. CDR3 sequence (DNA): TGTGCCAGCAGTGGCGACAGGGGGCTATTTGGAAACACCATATATTTT. It codes for CASSGDRGLFGNTIYF.

The rearrangement joins TRBV28 to TRBJ1-6; D is undetermined. Germline V CDR1 and CDR2: MDHEN, SYDVKM. CDR3 size: 12 residues. Between the trimmed V and J ends, which lost 2 bases and 8 bases, there was a span of 4 bases. Written as DNA, the CDR3 is TGTGCCAGCAGTTTACTTTATTCACCCCTCCACTTT. It codes for CASSLLYSPLHF.

This clone was counted once. V usage is TRBV11-2 and J usage is TRBJ1-1; 9 bases map to TRBD1. CDR1 is SGHAT, CDR2 FQNNGV, per germline. V lost 3 bases to trimming and J lost 4 bases; unmatched junction nucleotides: 9. The CDR3 is 16 residues long. The CDR3 is CASSFRTGARGTEAFF. The DNA for the CDR3 is TGTGCCAGCAGCTTTCGGACAGGGGCAAGGGGCACTGAAGCTTTCTTT. The whole variable domain, filled in from reference TRBV11-2 and TRBJ1-1, reads EAGVAQSPRYKIIEKRQSVAFWCNPISGHATLYWYQQILGQGPKLLIQFQNNGVVDDSQLPKDRFSAERLKGVDSTLKIQPAKLEDSAVYLCASSFRTGARGTEAFFGQGTRLTVV.

The chain employs TRBV3-1 (or the pseudogene TRBV3-2) and TRBJ1-2; no clear D gene. The CDR3 spans 10 residues. Germline lookup yields CDR1 LGHDT and CDR2 YNNKEL (reference sequence). The V gene lost 6 bases and the J gene lost 10 bases, with 9 bases spanning the gap. The CDR3 nucleotides are TGTGCCAGCAGTAAGCGGACCTACACCTTC. Translated: CASSKRTYTF.

A note on this clone: This sequence may be a read error, since a much larger clone differs from it by one base. Within the sample, other DNA sequences also encode this same CDR3. V usage is TRBV27 and J usage is TRBJ1-1; D is undetermined. Looked up from germline, CDR1 is MNHEY and CDR2 is SMNVEV (reference sequence). Trimming shortened V by 3 bases and J by 2 bases, and 7 bases separated the two germline ends. This CDR3 is 13 amino acids long. CDR3 amino acids: CASSLRQNTEAFF. The CDR3 region has the DNA TGTGCCAGCAGTTTGCGACAAAACACTGAAGCTTTCTTT.

The genes are TRBV7-2 and TRBJ2-2; 10 nucleotides line up with TRBD2. This CDR3 spans 16 amino acids. Germline V gene data show CDR1 as SGHTA and CDR2 as FQGNSA. Losses at the gene ends were 5 bases for V and 1 base for J; bases not matched to a gene: 4. The CDR3 here is CASSARLAGNTGELFF. DNA for the CDR3: TGTGCCAGCAGCGCCCGACTAGCGGGGAACACCGGGGAGCTGTTTTTT.

The chain carries TRBV6-2 or TRBV6-3 and TRBJ1-2, with unresolved D. Trimming took off 6 bases at V and 5 bases at J, with 10 bases between the two ends. Germline V gene data show CDR1 as MNHEY and CDR2 as SVGEGT. The CDR3 is 12 amino acids. The CDR3 region has the DNA TGTGCCAGCAGCGAAGGCGGATATGGCTACACCTTC. Protein sequence: CASSEGGYGYTF.

The CDR3 loop reads CASSLRVGQGYTEAFF. The CDR3 DNA reads as TGCGCCAGCAGCCTTAGAGTGGGACAGGGATACACTGAAGCTTTCTTT. V usage is TRBV5-1 and J usage is TRBJ1-1, with TRBD1 identical over 9 bases. CDR1 and CDR2 (germline): SGHRS, YFSETQ. The CDR3 extends over 16 amino acids. Germline trimming cut 4 bases from V and 3 bases from J; bases unmatched to any gene: 10.

This clone came up once. The V and J genes are TRBV2 and TRBJ1-3, with D possibly being TRBD1 (6 bases). CDR1 and CDR2 (germline): SNHLY, FYNNEI. The CDR3 length is 16 residues. V was shortened by 7 bases and J by 4 bases, with 20 bases between the two germline ends. CDR3 protein: CASILGGALRGNTIYF. As DNA, the CDR3 is TGTGCCAGCATCCTGGGGGGGGCGTTAAGAGGAAACACCATATATTTT.

This chain connects TRBV2 to TRBJ1-6, with 11 bases fitting TRBD1. The ends lost 2 bases at V and 8 bases at J; junction bases unmatched: 5. The CDR3 spans 16 residues. The germline gives CDR1 SNHLY, CDR2 FYNNEI. This CDR3 is CASSERLGQGDSPLHF. The CDR3 DNA sequence: TGTGCCAGCAGTGAAAGGTTGGGACAGGGGGATTCACCCCTCCACTTT.

CDR3 loop: CATHPARNYGYTF. CDR3 bases: TGTGCCACCCACCCTGCGCGGAACTATGGCTACACCTTC. The chain recombines TRBV28 with TRBJ1-2; D unclear. V lost 10 bases to trimming and J lost 2 bases, with 14 bases between them. Germline V gene sequence: CDR1 MDHEN, CDR2 SYDVKM. This CDR3 is built from 13 residues.

The chain is built from TRBV7-8 and TRBJ2-5; possible D gene TRBD1, 5 bases. CDR3 size: 13 residues. V was cut by 3 bases and J by 7 bases, with 12 bases left in between. Per the germline V gene, CDR1 is SGHVS and CDR2 is FQNEAQ. The CDR3 here is CASSFLDRSTQYF. CDR3 bases: TGTGCCAGCAGCTTTTTAGACAGATCGACCCAGTACTTC.

Here the CDR3 reads CASSQPFTSGGAGVEQFF. CDR3 DNA sequence: TGTGCCAGCAGCCAGCCCTTCACTAGCGGGGGGGCTGGTGTTGAGCAGTTCTTC. The rearrangement joins TRBV11-2 to TRBJ2-1, with 13 bases matching TRBD2. Trimming cost V 5 bases and J 9 bases; bases outside gene matches: 16. Germline CDR1 is SGHAT and CDR2 is FQNNGV. CDR3 size: 18 residues.

The V and J genes are TRBV3-1 (or the pseudogene TRBV3-2) and TRBJ2-5; 7 nucleotides agree with TRBD1. J was trimmed by 5 bases and V by 6 bases; bases with no gene match: 12. Per germline, CDR1 LGHDT and CDR2 YNNKEL (reference sequence). The CDR3 loop spans 15 amino acids. This CDR3 reads CASRLQGKGSETQYF. CDR3 nucleotide sequence: TGTGCCAGCAGACTACAGGGGAAGGGGTCCGAGACCCAGTACTTC.

V and J are TRBV3-1 (or the pseudogene TRBV3-2) and TRBJ2-7, with D possibly TRBD1 on 5 matching bases. The CDR3 loop spans 17 amino acids. With 4 bases removed from V and 0 bases from J, the gap between germline ends came to 19 bases. Germline loops: CDR1 LGHDT, CDR2 YNNKEL (reference sequence). The CDR3 DNA reads as TGTGCCAGCAGCCCCCACACCCCAGGGCTGAGCTCCTACGAGCAGTACTTC. As protein: CASSPHTPGLSSYEQYF.

The chain employs TRBV28 and TRBJ2-7; D is possibly TRBD2 (6 bases). Germline V gene data show CDR1 as MDHEN and CDR2 as SYDVKM. The CDR3 has 15 residues. The germline V and J ends were trimmed by 2 bases and 6 bases, with 17 bases remaining between them. CDR3 in amino acids: CASSLTDRVGGEQYF. In nucleotides, the CDR3 is TGTGCCAGCAGTTTAACGGACCGTGTCGGGGGCGAGCAGTACTTC.

The chain carries TRBV2 and TRBJ1-6; D not certain. Germline CDR1 reads SNHLY; CDR2 reads FYNNEI. The CDR3 runs to 14 residues. The ends were cut back, 8 bases at V and 6 bases at J, with 14 bases in the middle. CDR3: CASANEGSNSPLHF. Here the CDR3 DNA reads TGTGCCAGCGCAAACGAGGGCTCTAATTCACCCCTCCACTTT.

V and J are TRBV11-2 and TRBJ1-4, with a possible D match to TRBD1 (6 bases). CDR3 length: 15 amino acids. Germline CDR1 is SGHAT and CDR2 is FQNNGV. The V and J ends lost 5 bases and 8 bases respectively, with 18 bases between them. Written as DNA, the CDR3 is TGTGCCAGCAGCAAGGCAGGGGTAGTAGGGGAAAAACTGTTTTTT. As protein: CASSKAGVVGEKLFF.

This chain joins TRBV19 and TRBJ2-1; D possibly corresponds to TRBD2 (6 bases). CDR3 length equals 13 residues. Trimming pared 5 bases from V and 6 bases from J, leaving 11 bases between. Germline lookup yields CDR1 LNHDA and CDR2 SQIVND (reference sequence). The CDR3 sequence: CASSRGLPNEQFF. The DNA of the CDR3 is TGTGCCAGTAGTCGGGGACTCCCCAATGAGCAGTTCTTC.

This chain connects TRBV9 to TRBJ2-3; perhaps TRBD2 as D (7 bases). The CDR3 totals 16 residues. V shed 2 bases and J shed 0 bases, with 13 bases lying between them. Germline CDR1 and CDR2: SGDLS and YYNGEE. The CDR3 reads CASSVTGGPSTDTQYF. CDR3 nucleotides: TGTGCCAGCAGCGTCACGGGGGGCCCTAGCACAGATACGCAGTATTTT.

This chain connects TRBV5-5 to TRBJ1-4; TRBD1 might be the D (6 bases). The V end was cut by 1 base, the J end by 0 bases, with 10 bases between. This CDR3 comprises 16 residues. Germline V gene sequence: CDR1 SGHKS, CDR2 YYEKEE (reference sequence). CDR3 sequence (DNA): TGTGCCAGCAGCTTGAGGTCAGGGGCAACTAATGAAAAACTGTTTTTT. It yields the protein CASSLRSGATNEKLFF.

J is TRBJ1-5 and V is TRBV28; D call uncertain. Trimming left V 5 bases short and J 9 bases short, with 14 bases between. Germline CDR1 and CDR2: MDHEN and SYDVKM. The CDR3 extends over 13 amino acids. The CDR3: CASSGTDSWPQHF. CDR3 bases: TGTGCCAGCAGTGGTACTGACTCATGGCCCCAGCATTTT.

The CDR3 spells CASSPRQGAGEQYF. The CDR3 DNA follows: TGCGCCAGCAGCCCTAGACAGGGGGCGGGTGAGCAGTACTTC. The chain is built from TRBV5-1 and TRBJ2-7; 10 nucleotides agree with TRBD1. CDR3 size: 14 residues. Germline values: CDR1 SGHRS, CDR2 YFSETQ. Unmatched junction bases numbered 8, after V lost 4 bases and J lost 7 bases.

The chain joins TRBV28 to TRBJ2-6, with D possibly being TRBD2 (6 bases). Per germline, CDR1 MDHEN and CDR2 SYDVKM. This CDR3 spans 16 amino acids. The germline V and J ends were trimmed by 3 bases and 0 bases, with 9 bases remaining between them. The CDR3 is CASSLEGISGANVLTF. As DNA, the CDR3 is TGTGCCAGCAGTTTGGAGGGAATCTCTGGGGCCAACGTCCTGACTTTC. The full variable domain, its missing parts supplied by reference TRBV28 and TRBJ2-6, is DVKVTQSSRYLVKRTGEKVFLECVQDMDHENMFWYRQDPGLGLRLIYFSYDVKMKEKGDIPEGYSVSREKKERFSLILESASTNQTSMYLCASSLEGISGANVLTFGAGSRLTVL.